Detailed here is one T cell receptor (beta chain). This sample is drawn from a study of blood T cells in healthy people across ages. Germline V CDR1 and CDR2: SGHKS, YYEKEE (reference sequence). The V end lost 6 bases, the J end lost 2 bases, and 12 bases lay between the germline ends. This CDR3 has 14 amino acids. A second about 7 to 11 cycle PCR used barcoded and J-beta primers. All samples gave at least 2.5 million CDR3-containing paired-end reads. MiXCR, applied by TCRdb to the 5' RACE reads, yields one record per CDR3 protein. The sample includes roughly 500,000 distinct CDR3 sequences, less than 25% of them seen just once. These same records also appear under a second study, on T cells of mothers and their children. Turning to that study: Each child gave approximately 2.8 million TCR beta CDR3 reads (each mother, over 8.5 million).

This chain uses TRBV5-5 with TRBJ2-1; D might be TRBD1 (6 bases). The sample consisted of blood. The clonotype originates from a boy between 5 and 17 years old in good health. This chain's CDR3 is CASILRTAYNEQFF. The CDR3 DNA sequence: TGTGCCAGCATCCTTAGGACAGCCTACAATGAGCAGTTCTTC.